These 21 T cell receptor beta chains were sequenced from one sample in a study of T cell clonotyping in hematopoietic cell transplantation (dated by TCRdb to about 2021). The library was built by means of the immunoSEQ multiplex PCR assay. TCRdb holds this immuneACCESS table with in-frame rearrangements only. Some clones are missing; in checked studies, unresolved V genes explain under half, and the rest has no known cause. For this sample the table gives under 12,000 clones, of which approximately 45% were detected only once. Roughly 8.5% of the sample belongs to the ten largest clones. The time point label here, explained by the study, means: 30 days after allo-HCT. This specimen was PBMCs, taken 30 days after allogeneic stem cell transplant. All receptors come from a male patient between 45 and 59 years old who had an allogeneic stem cell transplant from an unrelated donor, so the T cells may come from the graft donor. Some clones in this sample may be carry-over from other donors' samples.

The chain links TRBV6-6 to TRBJ2-7; 7 positions agree with TRBD1. CDR1 is MNHNY and CDR2 is SVGAGI in the germline V gene (reference sequence). V lost 6 bases, J lost 3 bases, and 8 bases stayed unmatched. The length of the CDR3 is 14 residues. CDR3 sequence reads: CASSPRGQDYEQYF. CDR3 DNA sequence: TGTGCCAGCAGCCCCCGTGGACAGGACTACGAGCAGTACTTC.

The chain uses TRBV4-1 and TRBJ2-7; possible D gene TRBD1, 6 bases. CDR3 length equals 15 residues. The germline V and J ends were trimmed by 0 bases and 1 base, with 10 bases remaining between them. Germline values: CDR1 MGHRA, CDR2 YSYEKL. CDR3 DNA sequence: TGCGCCAGCAGCCAAGATAGGGACATGTCCTACGAGCAGTACTTC. This sequence encodes CASSQDRDMSYEQYF.

This clone was observed a handful of times. Other DNA sequences in this specimen translate into the identical CDR3. This chain joins TRBV29-1 and TRBJ1-2; D is possibly TRBD1 (6 bases). Trimming took off 1 base at V and 7 bases at J, with 10 bases between the two ends. The CDR3 is made up of 12 amino acids. CDR1 and CDR2 from the germline V gene are SQVTM and ANQGSEA. CDR3 sequence reads: CSVEGGGGGYTF. In DNA, the CDR3 is TGCAGCGTTGAAGGGGGAGGGGGTGGCTACACCTTC.

The chain joins TRBV9 to TRBJ2-3, with D uncertain. CDR1 is SGDLS, CDR2 YYNGEE, per germline. Trimming shortened V by 0 bases and J by 0 bases, and 5 bases separated the two germline ends. This CDR3 has 14 amino acids. The CDR3: CASSVAHSTDTQYF. In DNA, the CDR3 is TGTGCCAGCAGCGTAGCTCATAGCACAGATACGCAGTATTTT.

A note on this clone: The conserved closing phenylalanine or tryptophan is absent in this CDR3, likely reflecting a read error. This chain links TRBV19 with TRBJ1-1, with unresolved D. Germline V lookup: CDR1 LNHDA, CDR2 SQIVND (reference sequence). Trimming shortened V by 4 bases and J by 1 base, and 7 bases separated the two germline ends. This CDR3 region has 13 residues. This CDR3 is CASSKRQNTEAFL. The CDR3, as DNA: TGTGCCAGTAGTAAAAGACAGAACACTGAAGCTTTCCTT.

This clone was detected a few times. The genes are TRBV29-1 and TRBJ2-3; D gene uncertain. Germline CDR1 and CDR2: SQVTM and ANQGSEA. This CDR3 contains 13 residues. V was cut by 7 bases and J by 0 bases, with 11 bases left in between. In DNA, the CDR3 is TGCAGCGCGCTTTTGGATAGCACAGATACGCAGTATTTT. Translated, it gives CSALLDSTDTQYF.

The rearrangement links TRBV27 to TRBJ1-5; tentatively, D is TRBD1 (6 bases). The germline CDR1 and CDR2 sequences are MNHEY and SMNVEV (reference sequence). Trimming removed 5 bases from V and 6 bases from J, with 14 bases in between. CDR3 length: 14 amino acids. CDR3 protein: CASSRQASSQPQHF. The CDR3, as DNA: TGTGCCAGCAGTCGACAGGCATCAAGTCAGCCCCAGCATTTT.

There are a few counts of this clone. This sequence joins TRBV6-1 and TRBJ1-1; 9 positions agree with TRBD1. This CDR3 region has 14 residues. CDR1 is MNHNS and CDR2 is SASEGT in the germline V gene. The V and J ends lost 11 bases and 1 base, in that order; junction bases with no gene match: 8. CDR3 region: CAGKLDRGNTEAFF. CDR3 coding DNA: TGTGCCGGGAAATTGGACAGGGGGAACACTGAAGCTTTCTTT.

The rearrangement links TRBV9 to TRBJ2-2; D is unclear. This CDR3 comprises 16 residues. Germline values: CDR1 SGDLS, CDR2 YYNGEE. V was shortened by 3 bases and J by 0 bases, with 12 bases between the two germline ends. The CDR3 protein is CASSDRKTANTGELFF. The CDR3 bases are TGTGCCAGCAGCGATAGAAAAACCGCGAACACCGGGGAGCTGTTTTTT.

This clone came up once. DNA for the CDR3: TGTGCCAGCACCCGAGGGGAGGGGCCAGGAGTAGTTGGCTACACCTTC. Its protein is CASTRGEGPGVVGYTF. The chain is built from TRBV25-1 and TRBJ1-2, with a weak D call TRBD1 (5 bases). Trimming shortened V by 7 bases and J by 7 bases, and 25 bases separated the two germline ends. The CDR3 runs to 16 residues. CDR1 is MGHDK and CDR2 is SYGVNS in the germline V gene.

In this sample, this clone turned up a few times. The chain recombines TRBV29-1 with TRBJ2-7; D remains unclear. V lost 4 bases and J lost 0, with 7 bases in between. Germline lookup yields CDR1 SQVTM and CDR2 ANQGSEA. This CDR3 region has 12 residues. Here the CDR3 reads CSVGRDSYEQYF. For the CDR3, the DNA is TGCAGCGTTGGGAGAGACTCCTACGAGCAGTACTTC.

This clone was counted between two and nine times. The J gene is TRBJ2-7, the V gene TRBV6-1, with a weak D call TRBD1 (6 bases). This CDR3 is 13 amino acids long. V shed 4 bases and J shed 3 bases, with 10 bases lying between them. The V gene's germline CDR1 is MNHNS and CDR2 SASEGT. CDR3 nucleotide sequence: TGTGCCAGCAGTGGCACAGGGATCTACGAGCAGTACTTC. It yields the protein CASSGTGIYEQYF.

This chain's CDR3 is CASSLDSEGTEAFF. In nucleotides, the CDR3 is TGTGCCAGCAGCTTGGATAGCGAAGGCACTGAAGCTTTCTTT. V usage is TRBV5-4 and J usage is TRBJ1-1; D ambiguous. V shed 0 bases and J shed 4 bases, with 10 bases lying between them. This CDR3 is built from 14 residues. The V gene's germline CDR1 is SGHNT and CDR2 YYREEE (reference sequence).

V gene TRBV5-1 combines with J gene TRBJ2-7; the D gene could be TRBD1 or TRBD2 (5 bases each). The germline V gene encodes CDR1 SGHRS and CDR2 YFSETQ. The CDR3 runs to 16 residues. V dropped 0 bases and J dropped 6 bases, with 19 bases sitting between them. The CDR3 sequence is CASSLGTRIPAGEQYF. DNA for the CDR3: TGCGCCAGCAGCTTGGGGACACGGATCCCTGCGGGCGAGCAGTACTTC.

The V gene is TRBV4-3, the J gene TRBJ1-4; the match to TRBD1 covers 10 bases. CDR3 length: 16 residues. Germline loops: CDR1 LGHNA, CDR2 YSLEER. The V and J ends lost 3 bases and 8 bases, in that order; junction bases with no gene match: 9. The CDR3 coding sequence is TGCGCCAGCAGCCAGGCCCCGGGACAGGGGAACGAAAAACTGTTTTTT. As protein: CASSQAPGQGNEKLFF.

The V gene is TRBV5-6, the J gene TRBJ1-1; 8 bases line up with TRBD1. The CDR3 is 17 residues long. V lost 1 base to trimming and J lost 0 bases; unmatched junction nucleotides: 8. The germline V gene has CDR1 SGHDT and CDR2 YYEEEE. This chain's CDR3 is CASSLQGAGVMNTEAFF. The CDR3 DNA is TGTGCCAGCAGCTTGCAGGGGGCGGGAGTTATGAACACTGAAGCTTTCTTT.

V and J are TRBV29-1 and TRBJ2-5; D tentatively reads TRBD1 or TRBD2 (5 bases each). The germline V gene has CDR1 SQVTM and CDR2 ANQGSEA. The CDR3 sequence is 12 residues long. Deletions cut 5 bases from V and 8 bases from J, with 15 bases between. CDR3 coding DNA: TGCAGCGTTCGGGAATCCCAGGGTACCCAGTACTTC. Its translation is CSVRESQGTQYF.

CDR3 sequence reads: CASSPDRVGEQYF. The CDR3 DNA reads TGTGCCAGCAGCCCCGACAGGGTGGGCGAGCAGTACTTC. This chain links TRBV7-2 with TRBJ2-7; 7 nucleotides line up with TRBD1. The CDR3 runs 13 residues. From germline, CDR1 is SGHTA and CDR2 FQGNSA. J gave up 6 bases and V 5 bases, and 7 bases lay outside the gene matches.

The J gene is TRBJ1-2, the V gene TRBV2; no clear D gene. Germline CDR1 SNHLY, CDR2 FYNNEI. The CDR3 covers 14 residues. With 3 bases removed from V and 4 bases from J, the gap between germline ends came to 12 bases. This CDR3 reads CASSDAGPPYGYTF. The CDR3 nucleotides are TGTGCCAGCAGTGATGCGGGCCCCCCCTATGGCTACACCTTC.

The rearrangement uses TRBV5-6 and TRBJ1-2; D gene unclear. The CDR3 consists of 11 residues. V lost 7 bases to trimming and J lost 8 bases, with 12 bases between them. In germline, CDR1 is SGHDT, CDR2 YYEEEE. The CDR3 loop reads CASREVGGYTF. DNA for the CDR3: TGTGCCAGCCGTGAGGTAGGGGGCTACACCTTC.

By proportion, this clone is medium-sized. V gene TRBV10-3 combines with J gene TRBJ2-7; 8 nucleotides align to TRBD1. This CDR3 contains 15 residues. V lost 9 bases to trimming and J lost 6 bases; unmatched junction nucleotides: 16. In germline, CDR1 is ENHRY, CDR2 SYGVKD. CDR3 coding DNA: TGTGCCATAGGACAGGGTTCTCCCCCGCCTCTCGAGCAGTACTTC. Translating gives CAIGQGSPPPLEQYF.